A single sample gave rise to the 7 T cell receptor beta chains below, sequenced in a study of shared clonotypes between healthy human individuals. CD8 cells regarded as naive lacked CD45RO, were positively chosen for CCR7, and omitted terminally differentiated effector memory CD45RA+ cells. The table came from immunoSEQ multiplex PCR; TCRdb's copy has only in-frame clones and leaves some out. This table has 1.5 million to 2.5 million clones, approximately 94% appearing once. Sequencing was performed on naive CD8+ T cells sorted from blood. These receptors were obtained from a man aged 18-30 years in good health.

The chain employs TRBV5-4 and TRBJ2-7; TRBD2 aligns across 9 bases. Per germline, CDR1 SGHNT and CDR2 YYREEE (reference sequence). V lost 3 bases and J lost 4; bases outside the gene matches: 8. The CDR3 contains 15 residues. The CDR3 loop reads CASSSSGTSIYEQYF. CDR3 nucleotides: TGTGCCAGCAGCTCCTCCGGGACTAGCATTTACGAGCAGTACTTC.

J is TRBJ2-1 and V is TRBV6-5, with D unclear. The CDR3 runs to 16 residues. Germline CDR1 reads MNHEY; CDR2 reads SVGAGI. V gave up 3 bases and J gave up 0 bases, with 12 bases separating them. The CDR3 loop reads CASSYDRFSSYNEQFF. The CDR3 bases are TGTGCCAGCAGTTATGATAGATTTAGCTCCTACAATGAGCAGTTCTTC.

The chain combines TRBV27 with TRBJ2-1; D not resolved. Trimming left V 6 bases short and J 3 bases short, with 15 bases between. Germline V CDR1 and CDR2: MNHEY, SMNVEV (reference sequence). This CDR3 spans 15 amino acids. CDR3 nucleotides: TGTGCCAGCAGGAGTCTGGGCACTGGCTACAATGAGCAGTTCTTC. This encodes CASRSLGTGYNEQFF.

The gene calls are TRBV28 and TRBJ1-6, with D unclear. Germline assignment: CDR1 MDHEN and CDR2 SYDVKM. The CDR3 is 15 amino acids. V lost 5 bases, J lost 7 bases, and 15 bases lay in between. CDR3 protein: CASSPINSGNSPLHF. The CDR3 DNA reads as TGTGCCAGCAGTCCAATCAACTCGGGAAATTCACCCCTCCACTTT. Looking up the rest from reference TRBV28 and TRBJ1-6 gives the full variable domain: DVKVTQSSRYLVKRTGEKVFLECVQDMDHENMFWYRQDPGLGLRLIYFSYDVKMKEKGDIPEGYSVSREKKERFSLILESASTNQTSMYLCASSPINSGNSPLHFGNGTRLTVT.

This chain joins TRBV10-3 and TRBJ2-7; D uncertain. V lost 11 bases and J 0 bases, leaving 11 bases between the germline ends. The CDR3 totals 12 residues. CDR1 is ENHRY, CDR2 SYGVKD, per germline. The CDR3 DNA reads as TGTGCCTCCTCCCAAGACTCCTACGAGCAGTACTTC. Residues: CASSQDSYEQYF.

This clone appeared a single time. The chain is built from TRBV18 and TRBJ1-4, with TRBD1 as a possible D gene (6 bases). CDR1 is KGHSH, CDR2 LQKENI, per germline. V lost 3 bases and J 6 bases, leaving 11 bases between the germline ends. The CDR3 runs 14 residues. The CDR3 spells CASSPDYRDEKLFF. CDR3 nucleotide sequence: TGTGCCAGCTCACCGGACTACAGGGATGAAAAACTGTTTTTT.

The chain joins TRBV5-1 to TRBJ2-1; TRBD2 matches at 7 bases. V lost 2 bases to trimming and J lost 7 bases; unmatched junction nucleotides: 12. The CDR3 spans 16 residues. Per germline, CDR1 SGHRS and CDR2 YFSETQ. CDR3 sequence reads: CASSLRSGNPPNEQFF. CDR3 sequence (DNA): TGCGCCAGCAGCTTAAGGAGCGGGAACCCCCCAAATGAGCAGTTCTTC.